This entry lists 8 T cell receptor beta chains sequenced from one sample in a study of cytomegalovirus exposure and HLA in healthy donors. Some clones are missing from TCRdb's copy, which holds only in-frame ones; the method was immunoSEQ multiplex PCR. The sample holds about 110,000 clones, 86% seen once. Sequencing was done on a sample of PBMCs. The receptors shown here come from a woman under 30 in good health and CMV-seropositive.

This chain uses TRBV6-1 with TRBJ2-1; 9 bases fit TRBD1. This CDR3 is 15 amino acids long. V trimming: 7 bases; J trimming: 5 bases; junction bases outside the gene matches: 9. CDR1 MNHNS and CDR2 SASEGT come from the germline V gene. The CDR3 DNA is TGTGCCAGCACTGGGGCTAGGACAGGGGACAATGAGCAGTTCTTC. Residues: CASTGARTGDNEQFF.

This rearrangement joins TRBV9 to TRBJ2-5; D is undetermined. Germline V lookup: CDR1 SGDLS, CDR2 YYNGEE. Trimming took 0 bases from V and 1 from J, leaving 10 bases between them. CDR3 length: 15 amino acids. DNA for the CDR3: TGTGCCAGCAGCGTAGCTAGTACGGTCCAAGAGACCCAGTACTTC. Translated: CASSVASTVQETQYF.

The chain uses TRBV4-2 and TRBJ1-1; no clear D. The CDR3 contains 15 residues. The V end was cut by 0 bases, the J end by 6 bases, with 14 bases between. Germline assignment: CDR1 LGHNA and CDR2 YNFKEQ. CDR3 residues: CASSQDRGSLAEAFF. CDR3 nucleotide sequence: TGTGCCAGCAGCCAAGATCGCGGGTCCCTCGCTGAAGCTTTCTTT.

The chain employs TRBV4-1 and TRBJ2-2, with D maybe TRBD1 (6 bases). Germline-derived CDR1 and CDR2 are MGHRA and YSYEKL. V gave up 5 bases and J gave up 4 bases, with 20 bases separating them. CDR3 length equals 17 residues. CDR3 residues: CASSLRQRQATTGELFF. Written as DNA, the CDR3 is TGCGCCAGCAGCTTACGACAAAGACAGGCCACCACCGGGGAGCTGTTTTTT.

Only one count was recorded for this clone. The rearrangement joins TRBV5-1 to TRBJ2-2; TRBD2 matches 8 bases. Losses at the gene ends were 2 bases for V and 10 bases for J; bases not matched to a gene: 10. Germline CDR1 and CDR2: SGHRS and YFSETQ. The CDR3 sequence is 15 residues long. The CDR3 region is CASSFSGIGSMELFF. The DNA of the CDR3 is TGCGCCAGCAGCTTTAGCGGGATAGGTTCCATGGAGCTGTTTTTT. Together with reference TRBV5-1 and TRBJ2-2, the CDR3 gives the full variable domain: KAGVTQTPRYLIKTRGQQVTLSCSPISGHRSVSWYQQTPGQGLQFLFEYFSETQRNKGNFPGRFSGRQFSNSRSEMNVSTLELGDSALYLCASSFSGIGSMELFFGEGSRLTVL.

This chain connects TRBV10-3 to TRBJ1-1; TRBD1 is a possible D gene (6 bases). V shed 6 bases and J shed 7 bases, with 18 bases lying between them. The CDR3 has 14 amino acids. Germline CDR1 ENHRY, CDR2 SYGVKD. The DNA of the CDR3 is TGTGCCATCAGAAAGAACAACAGGGTCGGTGAAGCTTTCTTT. It translates to CAIRKNNRVGEAFF.

The chain recombines TRBV28 with TRBJ2-5; 7 bases map to TRBD2. The CDR3 is made up of 12 amino acids. From germline, CDR1 is MDHEN and CDR2 SYDVKM. V dropped 8 bases and J dropped 5; count of bases not matched to a gene: 5. The CDR3 DNA follows: TGTGCCAGCGAGCGGGAAGCGGAGACCCAGTACTTC. This sequence encodes CASEREAETQYF.

The chain links TRBV9 to TRBJ2-6, with TRBD1 identical over 10 bases. CDR1 is SGDLS and CDR2 is YYNGEE in the germline V gene. This CDR3 comprises 17 residues. The ends lost 4 bases at V and 0 bases at J; junction bases unmatched: 4. As DNA, the CDR3 is TGTGCCAGCAGCCGGGACAGGGGAAGCTCTGGGGCCAACGTCCTGACTTTC. Residues: CASSRDRGSSGANVLTF.